The 32 T cell receptor beta chains listed next were all sequenced from one sample in a study of shared clonotypes between healthy human individuals. Sequencing used immunoSEQ multiplex PCR; TCRdb keeps in-frame clones, though not all of them. The sample contains hundreds of thousands of clones, roughly three quarters of which appear only once. The sample comprised PBMCs. These receptor sequences come from a woman aged 40 to 50 in good health. Some clones in this sample may be carry-over from other donors' samples.

J is TRBJ1-2 and V is TRBV7-2, with D maybe TRBD1 (5 bases). The germline V gene encodes CDR1 SGHTA and CDR2 FQGNSA. V dropped 5 bases and J dropped 4 bases, with 14 bases sitting between them. CDR3 length equals 14 residues. The CDR3 nucleotides are TGTGCCAGCAGCCCAGCAAGGGACTTCTATGGCTACACCTTC. Translation gives CASSPARDFYGYTF.

The sample holds one count of this clone. The rearrangement links TRBV6-5 to TRBJ2-3; TRBD2 is a possible D gene (7 bases). CDR1 MNHEY and CDR2 SVGAGI come from the germline V gene. The CDR3 covers 15 residues. Trimming cost V 6 bases and J 2 bases, with 15 bases left between them. CDR3 loop: CASRGGTLFTDTQYF. CDR3 nucleotides: TGTGCCAGCAGGGGGGGGACACTCTTCACAGATACGCAGTATTTT.

To note about this clone: A far larger clone is one nucleotide away, so this likely arose from a read error. The chain links TRBV2 to TRBJ1-3; D call uncertain. From germline, CDR1 is SNHLY and CDR2 FYNNEI. The V end lost 11 bases, the J end lost 0 bases, and 17 bases lay between the germline ends. The CDR3 runs to 15 residues. The DNA of the CDR3 is TGTGCCGGCAAACAGTCTCGGAGCTCTGGAAACACCATATATTTT. It translates to CAGKQSRSSGNTIYF. The whole variable domain, remainder taken from reference TRBV2 and TRBJ1-3, is EPEVTQTPSHQVTQMGQEVILRCVPISNHLYFYWYRQILGQKVEFLVSFYNNEISEKSEIFDDQFSVERPDGSNFTLKIRSTKLEDSAMYFCAGKQSRSSGNTIYFGEGSWLTVV.

The rearrangement links TRBV30 to TRBJ2-1; possibly TRBD2 for D (5 bases). V lost 7 bases and J 0 bases, leaving 13 bases between the germline ends. Per germline, CDR1 GTSNPN and CDR2 SVGIG (reference sequence). This CDR3 has 14 amino acids. The CDR3: CASTRTGSYNEQFF. CDR3 DNA sequence: TGTGCCTCCACCCGGACTGGCTCCTACAATGAGCAGTTCTTC. The full variable domain, completed using reference TRBV30 and TRBJ2-1, is SQTIHQWPATLVQPVGSPLSLECTVEGTSNPNLYWYRQAAGRGLQLLFYSVGIGQISSEVPQNLSASRPQDRQFILSSKKLLLSDSGFYLCASTRTGSYNEQFFGPGTRLTVL.

The chain combines TRBV28 with TRBJ1-6; 7 bases agree with TRBD1. The V and J ends lost 7 bases and 6 bases, in that order; junction bases with no gene match: 3. This CDR3 has 13 residues. Germline CDR1 and CDR2: MDHEN and SYDVKM. The CDR3 protein is CASNNRGNSPLHF. Written as DNA, the CDR3 is TGTGCCAGCAATAACAGGGGTAATTCACCCCTCCACTTT.

The chain uses TRBV7-2 and TRBJ2-1, with D possibly being TRBD2 (5 bases). CDR3 length: 14 amino acids. Trimming removed 0 bases from V and 5 bases from J, with 8 bases in between. Germline CDR1 is SGHTA and CDR2 is FQGNSA. For the CDR3, the DNA is TGTGCCAGCAGCTTAGCGAGGGAGAACAATGAGCAGTTCTTC. It translates to CASSLARENNEQFF.

This chain connects TRBV28 to TRBJ2-1, with 12 bases fitting TRBD2. The V gene's germline CDR1 is MDHEN and CDR2 SYDVKM. The CDR3 runs to 15 residues. Losses at the gene ends were 7 bases for V and 9 bases for J; bases not matched to a gene: 10. CDR3 amino acids: CASKRLAGGPGEQFF. Here the CDR3 DNA reads TGTGCCAGCAAGAGGCTAGCGGGAGGGCCGGGTGAGCAGTTCTTC.

This clone was counted between two and nine times. A far bigger clonotype differs at one base, so this is likely a read error. The J gene is TRBJ2-2, the V gene TRBV25-1; perhaps TRBD2 as D (5 bases). This CDR3 has 14 amino acids. The germline V gene has CDR1 MGHDK and CDR2 SYGVNS. CDR3 DNA: TGTGCCAGCAGTGTATCTGGGTGGGCCGGGGAGCTGTCTTTT. Translated, it gives CASSVSGWAGELSF.

The chain uses TRBV6-6 and TRBJ2-7; D possibly corresponds to TRBD1 (7 bases). The CDR3 runs 13 residues. CDR1 is MNHNY, CDR2 SVGAGI, per germline (reference sequence). Trimming removed 5 bases at V and 3 bases at J, with 11 bases between. CDR3 sequence reads: CASSAGQHYEQYF. The DNA for the CDR3 is TGTGCCAGCAGTGCGGGACAGCACTACGAGCAGTACTTC.

This chain links TRBV28 with TRBJ1-3; D is unclear. Germline V gives CDR1 MDHEN, CDR2 SYDVKM. The CDR3 is 12 amino acids. V was cut by 6 bases and J by 2 bases, with 5 bases left in between. As DNA, the CDR3 is TGTGCCAGCAGATGGGCTGGAAACACCATATATTTT. As protein: CASRWAGNTIYF.

The J gene is TRBJ1-2, the V gene TRBV7-2; D not certain. The CDR3 covers 9 residues. Germline lookup yields CDR1 SGHTA and CDR2 FQGNSA. V was trimmed by 1 base and J by 12 bases, leaving 3 bases between them. As DNA, the CDR3 is TGTGCCAGCAGCTTAGACCACACCTTC. Protein product: CASSLDHTF.

The CDR3 sequence is CASSQVRTPNEQYF. The CDR3 DNA follows: TGTGCCAGCAGCCAAGTTAGGACCCCCAACGAGCAGTACTTC. The V and J genes are TRBV4-2 and TRBJ2-7; D is unresolved. The CDR3 length is 14 residues. V gave up 1 base and J gave up 5 bases, with 12 bases separating them. From germline, CDR1 is LGHNA and CDR2 YNFKEQ.

CDR3 region: CASSLVPSPPNYGYTF. In DNA, the CDR3 is TGTGCCAGCAGCTTAGTACCCTCTCCGCCTAACTATGGCTACACCTTC. The chain links TRBV7-2 to TRBJ1-2; the D is unclear. V dropped 1 base and J dropped 0 bases, with 12 bases sitting between them. CDR1 is SGHTA, CDR2 FQGNSA, per germline. The CDR3 contains 16 residues.

V is TRBV10-3 and J is TRBJ1-5; D may be TRBD1 (5 bases). This CDR3 has 13 residues. The V and J ends lost 10 bases and 1 base respectively, with 11 bases between them. Per the germline V gene, CDR1 is ENHRY and CDR2 is SYGVKD. Written as DNA, the CDR3 is TGTGCCAGCACACAGGAGAGCAATCAGCCCCAGCATTTT. Its translation: CASTQESNQPQHF.

J is TRBJ1-5 and V is TRBV28; the D is unclear. With 2 bases removed from V and 4 bases from J, the gap between germline ends came to 12 bases. Germline V lookup: CDR1 MDHEN, CDR2 SYDVKM. There are 15 residues in the CDR3. The CDR3 is CASSLRSGWNQPQHF. The CDR3 DNA reads as TGTGCCAGCAGTTTAAGGTCTGGTTGGAATCAGCCCCAGCATTTT.

The CDR3 DNA reads as TGTGCCAGTACGGCGGGACAGGCAACCTACGAGCAGTACTTC. Protein product: CASTAGQATYEQYF. The rearrangement links TRBV19 to TRBJ2-7, with TRBD1 identical over 8 bases. The CDR3 covers 14 residues. Germline trimming cut 7 bases from V and 2 bases from J; bases unmatched to any gene: 7. CDR1 is LNHDA, CDR2 SQIVND, per germline (reference sequence).

The chain combines TRBV18 with TRBJ1-1; D is ambiguous. Germline V gene sequence: CDR1 KGHSH, CDR2 LQKENI. The CDR3 spans 14 residues. Trimming pared 2 bases from V and 2 bases from J, leaving 9 bases between. CDR3 nucleotide sequence: TGTGCCAGCTCACCATACCCGGAAAACACTGAAGCTTTCTTT. Translation: CASSPYPENTEAFF.

Points on this clone: With only one base between it and a far larger clone, this is likely a read error. The chain couples TRBV15 to TRBJ2-5; maybe TRBD1 (6 bases). The closer fit of TRBJ2-7 to the DNA end suggests the J call may be wrong. The CDR3 totals 16 residues. Germline CDR1 LNHNV, CDR2 YYDKDF (reference sequence). CDR3 loop: CATSLQMWGPPYEQYF. For the CDR3, the DNA is TGTGCCACCAGCTTGCAAATGTGGGGGCCACCCTACGAGCAGTACTTC.

V and J are TRBV5-6 and TRBJ1-4, with D possibly matching TRBD1 (5 bases). CDR1 and CDR2 (germline): SGHDT, YYEEEE. The V and J ends lost 2 bases and 7 bases respectively, with 12 bases between them. The CDR3 has 14 amino acids. CDR3 sequence: CASSFNGAGEKLFF. The CDR3 DNA follows: TGTGCCAGCAGCTTTAACGGGGCGGGTGAAAAACTGTTTTTT.

The CDR3 nucleotides read TGTGCCAGCAGCTTACGGGAGAGGGACGAGCAGTACTTC. Translation gives CASSLRERDEQYF. The chain recombines TRBV7-6 with TRBJ2-7; TRBD2 is a possible D gene (6 bases). Trimming removed 2 bases from V and 5 bases from J, with 10 bases in between. Germline V gene data show CDR1 as SGHVS and CDR2 as FNYEAQ. The CDR3 has 13 amino acids.

The J gene is TRBJ1-2, the V gene TRBV7-8, with D possibly being TRBD1 (6 bases). Deletions cut 3 bases from V and 6 bases from J, with 20 bases between. Germline values: CDR1 SGHVS, CDR2 FQNEAQ. This CDR3 has 16 amino acids. The CDR3 nucleotides are TGTGCCAGCAGCTTCTACCCTCGGGACAAAGGACATGGCTACACCTTC. Translation gives CASSFYPRDKGHGYTF.

This chain links TRBV27 with TRBJ1-5; D unresolved. The CDR3 totals 15 residues. The V and J ends lost 6 bases and 0 bases respectively, with 12 bases between them. Germline CDR1 is MNHEY and CDR2 is SMNVEV (reference sequence). CDR3 protein: CASSRAPNSNQPQHF. DNA for the CDR3: TGTGCCAGCAGCCGTGCTCCCAATAGCAATCAGCCCCAGCATTTT.

This sequence joins TRBV19 and TRBJ1-2; a possible D gene is TRBD1 (5 bases). Between the trimmed V and J ends, which lost 5 bases and 4 bases, there was a span of 17 bases. Germline V gene lookup returns CDR1 LNHDA and CDR2 SQIVND (reference sequence). This CDR3 spans 15 amino acids. The CDR3: CASSSQEPWVYGYTF. CDR3 nucleotide sequence: TGTGCCAGTAGTTCACAGGAACCTTGGGTCTATGGCTACACCTTC.

CDR3 in DNA: TGTGCCAGCAGTGAAATGGGGCGCACTGAAGCTTTCTTT. Protein sequence: CASSEMGRTEAFF. The chain joins TRBV2 to TRBJ1-1, with a possible D match to TRBD1 (5 bases). Germline V gives CDR1 SNHLY, CDR2 FYNNEI. Trimming removed 2 bases at V and 4 bases at J, with 8 bases between. The CDR3 length is 13 residues. Using reference TRBV2 and TRBJ1-1 for the parts outside the CDR3, the full variable domain is EPEVTQTPSHQVTQMGQEVILRCVPISNHLYFYWYRQILGQKVEFLVSFYNNEISEKSEIFDDQFSVERPDGSNFTLKIRSTKLEDSAMYFCASSEMGRTEAFFGQGTRLTVV.

The V and J genes are TRBV7-9 and TRBJ2-5; weak D call: TRBD2 (6 bases). Trimming cost V 5 bases and J 4 bases, with 20 bases left between them. Germline V CDR1 and CDR2: SEHNR, FQNEAQ (reference sequence). The CDR3 is 16 residues long. CDR3 residues: CASSLGTTVGGETQYF. The CDR3 region has the DNA TGTGCCAGCAGCCTGGGTACTACGGTGGGGGGAGAGACCCAGTACTTC.

The chain is built from TRBV5-1 and TRBJ2-7; 16 bases map to TRBD2. With 4 bases clipped from V and 4 bases from J, the junction kept 8 bases outside the gene matches. Germline CDR1 is SGHRS and CDR2 is YFSETQ. The CDR3 has 17 amino acids. In DNA, the CDR3 is TGCGCCAGCAGCCAGGGACTAGCGGGAGGGAGAGGGTACGAGCAGTACTTC. Its protein product is CASSQGLAGGRGYEQYF.

V usage is TRBV19 and J usage is TRBJ2-5; 11 bases align to TRBD1. Germline loops: CDR1 LNHDA, CDR2 SQIVND (reference sequence). The CDR3 has 13 amino acids. Germline trimming cut 9 bases from V and 4 bases from J; bases unmatched to any gene: 4. CDR3 sequence: CARPGQGVETQYF. CDR3 bases: TGTGCCAGACCGGGACAGGGGGTAGAGACCCAGTACTTC.

This chain links TRBV4-2 with TRBJ2-7; TRBD2 matches 9 bases. The V segment lost 4 bases and the J segment 2 bases; nucleotides outside the gene matches: 6. Germline values: CDR1 LGHNA, CDR2 YNFKEQ. The CDR3 has 15 amino acids. CDR3 region: CASSPTSGHPYEQYF. In nucleotides, the CDR3 is TGTGCCAGCAGCCCGACTAGCGGTCACCCCTACGAGCAGTACTTC.

This clone was observed once. It may be a read error: a sequence one base away is much more abundant. The genes are TRBV18 and TRBJ2-6; tentative D call: TRBD1 (5 bases). The CDR3 runs to 16 residues. Trimming took off 8 bases at V and 4 bases at J, with 18 bases between the two ends. CDR1 KGHSH and CDR2 LQKENI come from the germline V gene. The CDR3 loop is CASPLDSLGGANVLTF. CDR3 coding DNA: TGTGCCAGCCCGTTAGACAGCCTTGGGGGGGCCAACGTCCTGACTTTC.

In DNA form, the CDR3 reads TGTGCCAGCAGTTATCTAGCGGGAGGGCACTACGAGCAGTACTTC. Translated, it gives CASSYLAGGHYEQYF. The genes are TRBV28 and TRBJ2-7; 12 nucleotides agree with TRBD2. Trimming at V came to 4 bases and at J to 3 bases, leaving 4 bases not matched to a gene. CDR3 size: 15 residues. Germline V lookup: CDR1 MDHEN, CDR2 SYDVKM.

This sequence joins TRBV10-1 and TRBJ1-3; D might be TRBD1 (5 bases). V was clipped by 8 bases and J by 3 bases, with 14 bases between them. Germline assignment: CDR1 WNHNN and CDR2 SYGVQD (reference sequence). The CDR3 consists of 14 residues. CDR3 region: CASQSSGDGNTIYF. CDR3 nucleotides: TGCGCCAGCCAGAGCTCGGGGGATGGAAACACCATATATTTT.

Ten or more counts support this clone. The chain recombines TRBV5-1 with TRBJ2-3; 10 nucleotides agree with TRBD2. V trimming: 5 bases; J trimming: 2 bases; junction bases outside the gene matches: 8. Germline-derived CDR1 and CDR2 are SGHRS and YFSETQ. The CDR3 is made up of 16 amino acids. The CDR3 sequence: CASRSRTSGPTDTQYF. In DNA, the CDR3 is TGCGCCAGCAGATCCAGGACTAGCGGACCCACAGATACGCAGTATTTT. The entire variable domain, with the rest obtained from reference TRBV5-1 and TRBJ2-3, is as follows: KAGVTQTPRYLIKTRGQQVTLSCSPISGHRSVSWYQQTPGQGLQFLFEYFSETQRNKGNFPGRFSGRQFSNSRSEMNVSTLELGDSALYLCASRSRTSGPTDTQYFGPGTRLTVL.